The rows below give T cell receptor beta chains drawn from one sample of a study of glioma-infiltrating T cells after dendritic cell vaccination. Produced via immunoSEQ multiplex PCR; TCRdb's table is partial and in-frame only. The sample includes just over 95,000 clones, roughly three quarters seen only once; the top ten take 6%. Sequencing used blood, obtained before dendritic cell vaccination. The receptor source for this set is a human donor with glioblastoma. CDR3s include the opening cysteine and the closing phenylalanine or tryptophan. The D gene is left open where the match is weak. A clone size is listed for some rows: how often the clone was seen (once, few, many), or a class if it is expanded.

NA	NA	TRBV11-2	TRBJ1-2	TGTGCCAGCAGCTTAACCGCGGAGAGCTATGGCTACACCTTC	CASSLTAESYGYTF
NA	TRBD1	TRBV15	TRBJ1-1	TGTGCCACCAGCAGAGGACAGGGTGGCACTGAAGCTTTCTTT	CATSRGQGGTEAFF
NA	NA	TRBV19	TRBJ1-5	TGTGCCAGTAGTATAGATAACCCGACAGTAGGGCAGCCCCAGCATTTT	CASSIDNPTVGQPQHF
NA	TRBD2	TRBV28	TRBJ2-1	TGTGCCAGCAGTTTACCTAGCGGGTACAATGAGCAGTTCTTC	CASSLPSGYNEQFF
NA	NA	TRBV5-1	TRBJ2-7	TGCGCCAGCAGCTTGAGTCCAGGGCTGACCTACGAGCAGTACTTC	CASSLSPGLTYEQYF
NA	TRBD1	TRBV7-3	TRBJ2-7	TGTGCCAGCAGCAGGACAGGTCCCTCCTACGAGCAGTACTTC	CASSRTGPSYEQYF
NA	TRBD1	TRBV5-1	TRBJ2-1	TGCGCCAGCAGCTTGGCTGTAGGGACAGGGTCCTACAATGAGCAGTTCTTC	CASSLAVGTGSYNEQFF
NA	NA	TRBV6-5	TRBJ1-1	TGTGCCAGCAGCCCACCGGGACTTAATGCAGAAGCTTTCTTT	CASSPPGLNAEAFF
once	NA	TRBV6-5	TRBJ1-5	TGTGCCAGCAGTTACTCGAGAGGCCAGCCCCAGCATTTT	CASSYSRGQPQHF
NA	TRBD2	TRBV4-1	TRBJ2-3	TGCGCCAGCAGCCAAGATCGGGGACTAGCGGCAACAGATACGCAGTATTTT	CASSQDRGLAATDTQYF
NA	NA	TRBV10-3	TRBJ2-7	TGTGCCATCAGTGAGTCGCCGGCCTACGAGCAGTACTTC	CAISESPAYEQYF
NA	NA	TRBV5-1	TRBJ2-7	TGCGCCAGCAGCTCCATAACGGGGAACGAGCAGTACTTC	CASSSITGNEQYF
NA	NA	TRBV19	TRBJ2-2	TGTGCCAGTAGTTTCTTAGCAGGGATTAACACCGGGGAGCTGTTTTTT	CASSFLAGINTGELFF
NA	TRBD1	TRBV2	TRBJ1-5	TGTGCCAGCACCCCCAACCGACAGGGATATCAGCCCCAGCATTTT	CASTPNRQGYQPQHF
NA	TRBD1	TRBV29-1	TRBJ2-3	TGCAGCGTTGAAGATCAAGACAGGGTAGAAGATACGCAGTATTTT	CSVEDQDRVEDTQYF
NA	NA	TRBV28	TRBJ1-5	TGTGCCAGCCGGGGGGCGAGCAATCAGCCCCAGCATTTT	CASRGASNQPQHF
NA	TRBD2	TRBV10-3	TRBJ2-1	TGTGCCATCAGTGAAAGCGGGGGTTTATACAATGAGCAGTTCTTC	CAISESGGLYNEQFF
once	NA	TRBV18	TRBJ1-1	TGTGCCAGCTCACCGGACGGGGGGAAAGCTTTCTTT	CASSPDGGKAFF
NA	TRBD1	TRBV19	TRBJ1-4	TGTGCCAGTAGACCCCTCTGGGACAGGGGGATAACTAATGAAAAACTGTTTTTT	CASRPLWDRGITNEKLFF
NA	NA	TRBV7-9	TRBJ1-4	TGTGCCAGCAGCCACGACAGGTCTAATGAGAAACTGTTTTTT	CASSHDRSNEKLFF
NA	TRBD2	TRBV5-1	TRBJ2-7	TGCGCCAGCAGCGTGTCGACTAGCAGCTCCTACGAGCAGTACTTC	CASSVSTSSSYEQYF
NA	NA	TRBV2	TRBJ2-3	TGTGCCAGCAGTGAGCCCTATAACACAGATACGCAGTATTTT	CASSEPYNTDTQYF
NA	NA	TRBV27	TRBJ1-2	TGTGCCAGCCGTCCCGGAACAGGGACCAACTATGGCTACACCTTC	CASRPGTGTNYGYTF
NA	NA	TRBV9	TRBJ1-1	TGTGCCAGCAGCGTAGACGGGGTGAACACTGAAGCTTTCTTT	CASSVDGVNTEAFF
NA	TRBD2	TRBV6-1	TRBJ2-7	TGTGCCAGCAGTGCCCGACTAGCGGGAGCCGAGCAGTACTTC	CASSARLAGAEQYF